This T cell receptor (beta chain) appears in the sequencing data of a study of PD-L1 blockade in urothelial cancer. On the study more broadly: At some point between 2013 and 2015, patients got going on atezolizumab, taking 1,200 mg intravenously every 3 weeks. General study findings and limits: Durable benefit accompanied greater 3-week expansion of tumor-associated blood clones. Having blood TCR clonality under the median before treatment predicted better survival.

This CDR3 comprises 15 residues. V lost 5 bases and J lost 5; bases outside the gene matches: 5. Germline values: CDR1 LNHDA, CDR2 SQIVND (reference sequence). Assay used: immunoSEQ multiplex PCR; TCRdb lists only in-frame clones, some missing. The data hold some 97,000 clones, with 91% observed a single time. Sample numbers ranged from 1 to 8 per patient, encompassing pretreatment and on-treatment collections. A note on this clone: Its antigen remains unidentified.

This material consisted of PBMCs, taken around atezolizumab (anti-PD-L1) treatment. The sequence was obtained from a woman aged 80 or over with urothelial cancer. The rearrangement links TRBV19 to TRBJ2-3, with TRBD2 matching 12 bases. CDR3 protein: CASSPLLAGGDTQYF. In DNA form, the CDR3 reads TGTGCCAGTAGTCCACTACTAGCGGGAGGAGATACGCAGTATTTT.